Following are 3 T cell receptor beta chains from one sample sequenced in a study of T cells in Graves' hyperthyroidism and ophthalmopathy. Amplification yielded TCR beta CDR3 regions, with RNA transcripts as the source. HTBI primers drove first-round RT-PCR of the TCR CDR3. TCRdb itself ran the multiplex PCR reads through MiXCR, one entry per CDR3 protein. This table has 150,000 or so distinct CDR3 sequences, just under 9.5% appearing once. Input material: blood. These receptors were obtained from a woman aged 18-30 years with Graves' hyperthyroidism that later progressed to Graves' ophthalmopathy.

This clonotype was detected ten times or more. This rearrangement joins TRBV9 to TRBJ2-5; 7 bases match TRBD2. V trimming: 0 bases; J trimming: 5 bases; junction bases outside the gene matches: 10. The CDR3 runs to 16 residues. The germline V gene has CDR1 SGDLS and CDR2 YYNGEE. In DNA form, the CDR3 reads TGTGCCAGCAGCGTAGAAGGTGCGGGAGCGCAGGAGACCCAGTACTTC. The encoded protein is CASSVEGAGAQETQYF.

This clonotype turned up a few times. V usage is TRBV6-1 and J usage is TRBJ2-1; 9 positions match TRBD2. V shed 5 bases, J shed 8 bases, and the junction held 10 bases outside the gene matches. The CDR3 covers 15 residues. The V gene's germline CDR1 is MNHNS and CDR2 SASEGT. The CDR3 is CASSYGAGGPDEQFF. CDR3 bases: TGTGCCAGCAGTTATGGGGCGGGAGGGCCTGATGAGCAGTTCTTC.

The chain uses TRBV4-1 and TRBJ1-2; 10 bases are a match to TRBD1. This CDR3 contains 15 residues. Germline CDR1 MGHRA, CDR2 YSYEKL. Trimming at V came to 4 bases and at J to 4 bases, leaving 6 bases not matched to a gene. CDR3 sequence reads: CASSPTGGAIYGYTF. The CDR3 DNA sequence: TGCGCCAGCAGCCCGACAGGGGGCGCGATCTATGGCTACACCTTC.